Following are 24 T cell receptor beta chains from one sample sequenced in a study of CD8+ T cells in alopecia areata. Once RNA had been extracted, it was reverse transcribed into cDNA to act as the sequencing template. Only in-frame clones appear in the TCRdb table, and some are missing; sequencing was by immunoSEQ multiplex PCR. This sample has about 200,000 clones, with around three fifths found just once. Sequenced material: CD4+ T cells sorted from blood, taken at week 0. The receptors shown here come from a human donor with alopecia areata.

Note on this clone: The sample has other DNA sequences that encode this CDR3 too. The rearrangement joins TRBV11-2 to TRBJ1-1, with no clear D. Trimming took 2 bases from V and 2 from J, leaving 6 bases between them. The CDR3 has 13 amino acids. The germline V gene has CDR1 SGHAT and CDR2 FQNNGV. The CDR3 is CASSLSGNTEAFF. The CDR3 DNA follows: TGTGCCAGCAGCTTATCGGGTAACACTGAAGCTTTCTTT. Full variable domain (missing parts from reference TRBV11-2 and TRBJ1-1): EAGVAQSPRYKIIEKRQSVAFWCNPISGHATLYWYQQILGQGPKLLIQFQNNGVVDDSQLPKDRFSAERLKGVDSTLKIQPAKLEDSAVYLCASSLSGNTEAFFGQGTRLTVV.

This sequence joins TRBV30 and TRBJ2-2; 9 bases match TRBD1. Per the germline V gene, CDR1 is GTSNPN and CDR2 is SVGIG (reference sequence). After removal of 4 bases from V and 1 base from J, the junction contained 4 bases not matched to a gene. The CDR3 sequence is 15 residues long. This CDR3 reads CAWTRGQGNTGELFF. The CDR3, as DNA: TGTGCCTGGACGCGGGGACAGGGGAACACCGGGGAGCTGTTTTTT. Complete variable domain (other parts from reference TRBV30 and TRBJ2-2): SQTIHQWPATLVQPVGSPLSLECTVEGTSNPNLYWYRQAAGRGLQLLFYSVGIGQISSEVPQNLSASRPQDRQFILSSKKLLLSDSGFYLCAWTRGQGNTGELFFGEGSRLTVL.

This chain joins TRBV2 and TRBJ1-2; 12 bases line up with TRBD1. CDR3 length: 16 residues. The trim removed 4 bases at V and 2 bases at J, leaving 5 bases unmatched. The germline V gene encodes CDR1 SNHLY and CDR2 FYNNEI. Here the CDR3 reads CASSGTGTGGNYGYTF. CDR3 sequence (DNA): TGTGCCAGCAGTGGAACCGGGACAGGGGGCAACTATGGCTACACCTTC.

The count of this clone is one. The CDR3 DNA reads as TGCGCCAGCAGCGATCTCTTAGCGGGGGCTTTTAACAATGAGCAGTTCTTC. Amino acids: CASSDLLAGAFNNEQFF. The V gene is TRBV4-1, the J gene TRBJ2-1; 9 bases map to TRBD2. Germline V CDR1 and CDR2: MGHRA, YSYEKL. This CDR3 has 17 residues. The ends lost 5 bases at V and 5 bases at J; junction bases unmatched: 13.

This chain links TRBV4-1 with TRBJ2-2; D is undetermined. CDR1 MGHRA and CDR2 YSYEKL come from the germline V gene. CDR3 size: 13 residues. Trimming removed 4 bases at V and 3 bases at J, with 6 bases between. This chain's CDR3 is CASSRTDTGELFF. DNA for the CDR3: TGCGCCAGCAGCCGAACGGACACCGGGGAGCTGTTTTTT.

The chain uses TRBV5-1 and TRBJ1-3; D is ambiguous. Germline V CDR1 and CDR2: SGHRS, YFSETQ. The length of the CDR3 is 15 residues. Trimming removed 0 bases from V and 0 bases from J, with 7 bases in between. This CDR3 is CASSLEGYSGNTIYF. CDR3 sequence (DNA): TGCGCCAGCAGCTTGGAAGGGTACTCTGGAAACACCATATATTTT.

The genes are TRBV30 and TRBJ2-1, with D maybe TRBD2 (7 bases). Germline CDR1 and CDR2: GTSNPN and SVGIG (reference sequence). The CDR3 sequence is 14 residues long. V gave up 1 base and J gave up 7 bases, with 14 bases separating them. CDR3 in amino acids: CAWSGGGARNEQFF. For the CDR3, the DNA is TGTGCCTGGAGTGGGGGGGGCGCGAGGAATGAGCAGTTCTTC.

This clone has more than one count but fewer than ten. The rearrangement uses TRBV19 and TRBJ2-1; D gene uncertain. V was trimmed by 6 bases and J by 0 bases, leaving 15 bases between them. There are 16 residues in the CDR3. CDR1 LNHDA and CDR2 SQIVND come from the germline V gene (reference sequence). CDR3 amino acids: CASRDLLGSSYNEQFF. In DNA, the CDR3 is TGTGCCAGTAGGGACCTCCTAGGCAGCTCCTACAATGAGCAGTTCTTC.

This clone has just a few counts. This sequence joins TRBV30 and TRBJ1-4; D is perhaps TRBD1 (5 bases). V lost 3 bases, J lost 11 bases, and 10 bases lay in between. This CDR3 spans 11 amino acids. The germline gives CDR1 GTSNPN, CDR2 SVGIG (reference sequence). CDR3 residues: CAWRGVGKLFF. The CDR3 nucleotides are TGTGCCTGGAGAGGGGTTGGGAAACTGTTTTTT.

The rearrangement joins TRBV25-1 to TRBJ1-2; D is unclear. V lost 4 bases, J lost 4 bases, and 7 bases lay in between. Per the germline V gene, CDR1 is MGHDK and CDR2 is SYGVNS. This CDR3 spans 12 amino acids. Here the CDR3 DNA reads TGTGCCAGCAGTGGCACCCCCTATGGCTACACCTTC. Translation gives CASSGTPYGYTF.

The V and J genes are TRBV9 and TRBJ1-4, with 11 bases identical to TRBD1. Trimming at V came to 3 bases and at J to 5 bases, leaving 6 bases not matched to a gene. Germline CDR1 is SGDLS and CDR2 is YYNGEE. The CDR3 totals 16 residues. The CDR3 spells CASSAHGTGGNEKLFF. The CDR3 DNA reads TGTGCCAGCAGCGCTCATGGGACAGGGGGGAATGAAAAACTGTTTTTT.

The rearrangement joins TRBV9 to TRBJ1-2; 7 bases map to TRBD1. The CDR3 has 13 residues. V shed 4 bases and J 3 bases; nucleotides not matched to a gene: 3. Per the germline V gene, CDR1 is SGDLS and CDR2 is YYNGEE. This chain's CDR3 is CASSTTGDYGYTF. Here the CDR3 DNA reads TGTGCCAGCAGCACTACAGGGGACTATGGCTACACCTTC.

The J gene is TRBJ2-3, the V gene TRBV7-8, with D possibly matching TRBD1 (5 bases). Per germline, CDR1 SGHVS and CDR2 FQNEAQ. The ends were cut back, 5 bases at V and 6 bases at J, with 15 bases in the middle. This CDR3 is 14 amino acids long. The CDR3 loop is CASSPWQSGDTQYF. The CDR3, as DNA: TGTGCCAGCAGCCCTTGGCAGTCAGGGGATACGCAGTATTTT.

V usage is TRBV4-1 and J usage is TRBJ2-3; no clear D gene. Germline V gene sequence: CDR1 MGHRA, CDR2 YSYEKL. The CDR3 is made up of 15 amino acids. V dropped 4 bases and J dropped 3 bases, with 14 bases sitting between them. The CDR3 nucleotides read TGCGCCAGCAGCCCGCTGCCGCTGGGGACAGATACGCAGTATTTT. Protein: CASSPLPLGTDTQYF.

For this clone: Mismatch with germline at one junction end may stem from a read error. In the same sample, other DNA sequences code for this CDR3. The CDR3 region is CASSRAWGSTDTQYF. The CDR3 DNA is TGTGCAAGCAGCCGCGCCTGGGGTAGCACAGATACGCAGTATTTT. The chain recombines TRBV6-5 with TRBJ2-3; no firm D call. From germline, CDR1 is MNHEY and CDR2 SVGAGI. CDR3 length equals 15 residues.

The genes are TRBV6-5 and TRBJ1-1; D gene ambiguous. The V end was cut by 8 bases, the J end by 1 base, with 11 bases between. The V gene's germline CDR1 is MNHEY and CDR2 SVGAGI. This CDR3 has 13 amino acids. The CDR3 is CASYTFTNTEAFF. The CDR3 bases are TGTGCCAGCTATACCTTTACGAACACTGAAGCTTTCTTT.

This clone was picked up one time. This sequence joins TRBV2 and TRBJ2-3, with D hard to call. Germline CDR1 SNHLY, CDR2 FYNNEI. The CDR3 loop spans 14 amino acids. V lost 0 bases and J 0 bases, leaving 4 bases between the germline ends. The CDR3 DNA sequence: TGTGCCAGCAGTGAAGCGCCAAGCACAGATACGCAGTATTTT. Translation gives CASSEAPSTDTQYF.

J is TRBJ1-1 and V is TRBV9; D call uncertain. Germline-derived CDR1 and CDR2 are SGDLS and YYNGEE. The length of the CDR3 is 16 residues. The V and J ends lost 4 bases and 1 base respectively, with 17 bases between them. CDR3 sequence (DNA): TGTGCCAGCAGCACCGGTTCAGATCCGTCGAACACTGAAGCTTTCTTT. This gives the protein CASSTGSDPSNTEAFF. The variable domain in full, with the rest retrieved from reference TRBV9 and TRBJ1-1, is DSGVTQTPKHLITATGQRVTLRCSPRSGDLSVYWYQQSLDQGLQFLIQYYNGEERAKGNILERFSAQQFPDLHSELNLSSLELGDSALYFCASSTGSDPSNTEAFFGQGTRLTVV.

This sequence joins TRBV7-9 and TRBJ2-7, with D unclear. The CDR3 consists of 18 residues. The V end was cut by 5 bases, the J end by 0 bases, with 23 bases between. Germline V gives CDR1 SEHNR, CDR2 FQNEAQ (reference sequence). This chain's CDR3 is CASSPGRVRARHSYEQYF. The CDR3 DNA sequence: TGTGCCAGCAGCCCAGGCCGGGTACGCGCAAGACACTCCTACGAGCAGTACTTC.

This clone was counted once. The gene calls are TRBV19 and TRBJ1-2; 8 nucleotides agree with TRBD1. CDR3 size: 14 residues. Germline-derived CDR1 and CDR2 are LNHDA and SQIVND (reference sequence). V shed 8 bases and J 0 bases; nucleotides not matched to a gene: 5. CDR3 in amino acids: CASRTTGANYGYTF. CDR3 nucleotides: TGTGCCAGTCGGACGACAGGGGCTAACTATGGCTACACCTTC.

CDR3 loop: CAWRFRDLPHTEAFF. In nucleotides, the CDR3 is TGTGCCTGGAGGTTCCGGGATCTGCCCCACACTGAAGCTTTCTTT. This rearrangement joins TRBV30 to TRBJ1-1; no firm D call. Germline lookup yields CDR1 GTSNPN and CDR2 SVGIG (reference sequence). V gave up 3 bases and J gave up 3 bases, with 17 bases separating them. The CDR3 length is 15 residues.

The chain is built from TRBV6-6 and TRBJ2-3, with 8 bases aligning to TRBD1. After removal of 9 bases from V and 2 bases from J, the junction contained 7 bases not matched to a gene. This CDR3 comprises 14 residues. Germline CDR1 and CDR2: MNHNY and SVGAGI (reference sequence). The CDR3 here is CASRTGSATDTQYF. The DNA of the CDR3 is TGTGCCAGTCGGACAGGGTCCGCCACAGATACGCAGTATTTT.

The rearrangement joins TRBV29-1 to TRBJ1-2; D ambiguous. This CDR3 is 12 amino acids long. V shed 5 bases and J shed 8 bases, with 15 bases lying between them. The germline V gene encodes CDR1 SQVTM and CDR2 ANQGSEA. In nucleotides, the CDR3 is TGCAGCGTTACCGGGCCAGACGGGGGCTACACCTTC. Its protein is CSVTGPDGGYTF.

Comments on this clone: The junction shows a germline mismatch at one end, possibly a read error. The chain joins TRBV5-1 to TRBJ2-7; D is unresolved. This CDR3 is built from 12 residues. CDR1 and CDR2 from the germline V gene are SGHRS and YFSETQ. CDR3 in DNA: TGCGCCAGCAGCTTGGCCCCGGACGAACAGTACTTC. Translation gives CASSLAPDEQYF.